Below are 5 T cell receptor beta chains sequenced from a single sample in a study of blood T cell repertoires in COVID-19. Only in-frame clones appear in the TCRdb table, and some are missing; sequencing was by immunoSEQ multiplex PCR. Of around 250,000 clones in the sample, around 89% were seen once. Sequences were obtained from PBMCs or T cells enriched from blood (not recorded which). These receptors were taken from a woman under 40 who had recovered from COVID-19.

The rearrangement joins TRBV6-5 to TRBJ1-1; D is ambiguous. The CDR3 extends over 14 amino acids. Trimming left V 6 bases short and J 5 bases short, with 16 bases between. Germline CDR1 MNHEY, CDR2 SVGAGI. The chain's CDR3 is CASSQTPSWTEAFF. In nucleotides, the CDR3 is TGTGCCAGCAGCCAGACACCCAGCTGGACTGAAGCTTTCTTT.

The rearrangement links TRBV7-9 to TRBJ2-5, with D possibly being TRBD2 (6 bases). The V and J ends lost 5 bases and 2 bases respectively, with 18 bases between them. This CDR3 is built from 16 residues. Germline V gives CDR1 SEHNR, CDR2 FQNEAQ (reference sequence). CDR3 in DNA: TGTGCCAGCAGCAAACCCCTAGCGACTCAACAAGAGACCCAGTACTTC. The encoded protein is CASSKPLATQQETQYF. Drawing the rest from reference TRBV7-9 and TRBJ2-5, the complete variable domain is DTGVSQNPRHKITKRGQNVTFRCDPISEHNRLYWYRQTLGQGPEFLTYFQNEAQLEKSRLLSDRFSAERPKGSFSTLEIQRTEQGDSAMYLCASSKPLATQQETQYFGPGTRLLVL.

The chain uses TRBV7-6 and TRBJ1-5; 10 nucleotides agree with TRBD1. The V gene end was trimmed by 4 bases and the J gene end by 2 bases; junction bases not matched to a gene: 8. The CDR3 totals 17 residues. In germline, CDR1 is SGHVS, CDR2 FNYEAQ. CDR3 sequence (DNA): TGTGCCAGCAGCTCCACCCCCGGGACAGGGGGCAATCAGCCCCAGCATTTT. Amino acid sequence: CASSSTPGTGGNQPQHF.

In its sample, this clone ranks as medium-sized. The chain combines TRBV2 with TRBJ2-7; 8 positions match TRBD2. The germline V gene encodes CDR1 SNHLY and CDR2 FYNNEI. The CDR3 runs to 13 residues. Losses at the gene ends were 8 bases for V and 1 base for J; bases not matched to a gene: 4. CDR3 amino acids: CASVIAGSYEQYF. The CDR3 nucleotides are TGTGCCAGCGTTATAGCGGGATCCTACGAGCAGTACTTC.

The chain is built from TRBV7-3 and TRBJ1-2; no clear D. The V gene lost 3 bases and the J gene lost 6 bases, with 11 bases spanning the gap. Germline V lookup: CDR1 SGHTA, CDR2 FQGTGA. The CDR3 is 13 amino acids. The chain's CDR3 is CASSLEVLDGYTF. The CDR3 DNA reads as TGTGCCAGCAGCTTGGAGGTGCTGGATGGCTACACCTTC. Supplemented by reference TRBV7-3 and TRBJ1-2, the full variable domain reads GAGVSQTPSNKVTEKGKYVELRCDPISGHTALYWYRQSLGQGPEFLIYFQGTGAADDSGLPNDRFFAVRPEGSVSTLKIQRTERGDSAVYLCASSLEVLDGYTFGSGTRLTVV.